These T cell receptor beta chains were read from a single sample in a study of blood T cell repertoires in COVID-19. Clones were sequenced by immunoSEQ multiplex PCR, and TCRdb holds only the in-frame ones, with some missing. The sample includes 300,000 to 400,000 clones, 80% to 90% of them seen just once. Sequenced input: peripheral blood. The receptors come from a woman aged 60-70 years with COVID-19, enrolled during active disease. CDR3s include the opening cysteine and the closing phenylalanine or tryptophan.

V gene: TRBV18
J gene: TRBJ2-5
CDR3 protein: CASSPLARTGGHQETQYF

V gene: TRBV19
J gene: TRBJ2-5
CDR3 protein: CASSRQGHETQYF

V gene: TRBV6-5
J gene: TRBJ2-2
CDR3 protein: CASSSGGSNTGELFF

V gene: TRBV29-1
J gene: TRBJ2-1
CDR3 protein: CSGQGGAHNEQFF

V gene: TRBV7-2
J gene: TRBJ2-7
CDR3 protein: CASSLSRPPGYEQYF

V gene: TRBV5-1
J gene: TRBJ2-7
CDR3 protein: CASRAGVSYEQYF

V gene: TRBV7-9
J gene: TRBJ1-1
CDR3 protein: CASSLATGGWDTEAFF

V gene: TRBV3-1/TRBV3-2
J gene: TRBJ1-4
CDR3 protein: CASSRLNNEKLFF

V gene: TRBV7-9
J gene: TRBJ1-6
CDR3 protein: CASSLAGGSDNSPLHF

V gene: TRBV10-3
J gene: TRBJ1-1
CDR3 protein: CAISVGGEVAEAFF

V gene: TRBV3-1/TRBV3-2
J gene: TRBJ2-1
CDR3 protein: CASSLQLSSYNEQFF

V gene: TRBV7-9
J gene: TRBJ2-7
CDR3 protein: CASSLEWTGAPSSYEQYF

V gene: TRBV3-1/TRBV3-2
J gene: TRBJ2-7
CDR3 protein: CASSHSGGGSREQYF

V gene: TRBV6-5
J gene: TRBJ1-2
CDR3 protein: CASRVTGKDGYTF

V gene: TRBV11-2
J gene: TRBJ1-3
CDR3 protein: CASSSPVSGNTIYF

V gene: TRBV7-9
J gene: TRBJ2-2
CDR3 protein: CAPGQANTGELFF

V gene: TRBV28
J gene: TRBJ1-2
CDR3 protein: CASTREDRDRPGYTF

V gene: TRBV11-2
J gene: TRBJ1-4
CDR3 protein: CASSSYRGGEKLFF

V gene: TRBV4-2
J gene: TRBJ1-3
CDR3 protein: CASSQVLRVTSGNTIYF

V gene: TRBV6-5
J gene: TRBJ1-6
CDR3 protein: CASSYEGQAVSPLHF

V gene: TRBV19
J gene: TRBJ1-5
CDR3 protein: CASTVGRRGRVTSHQPQHF

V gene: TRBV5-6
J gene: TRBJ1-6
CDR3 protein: CASSLAGTVSPLHF

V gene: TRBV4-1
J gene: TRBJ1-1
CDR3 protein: CASSVTDRGQTEAFF

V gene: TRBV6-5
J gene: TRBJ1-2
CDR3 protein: CASRDTGPAHGYTF

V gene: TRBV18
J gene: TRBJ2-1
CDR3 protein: CASSRLQGKLHNEQFF